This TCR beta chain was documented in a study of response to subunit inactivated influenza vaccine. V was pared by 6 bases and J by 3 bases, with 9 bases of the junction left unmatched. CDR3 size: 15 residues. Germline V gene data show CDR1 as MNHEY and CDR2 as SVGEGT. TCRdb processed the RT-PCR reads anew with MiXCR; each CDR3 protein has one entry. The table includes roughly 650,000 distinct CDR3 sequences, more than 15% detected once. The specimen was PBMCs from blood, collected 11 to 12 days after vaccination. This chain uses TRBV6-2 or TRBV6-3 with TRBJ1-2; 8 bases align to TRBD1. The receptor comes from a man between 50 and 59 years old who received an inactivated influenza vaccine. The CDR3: CASREDRGGDYGYTF. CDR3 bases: TGTGCCAGCAGAGAAGACAGGGGAGGGGACTATGGCTACACCTTC.